The 17 T cell receptor beta chains listed next were all sequenced from one sample in a study of cytomegalovirus exposure and HLA in healthy donors. PCR primers comprised 60 Vbeta and 13 Jbeta primers. Only in-frame clones appear in the TCRdb table, and some are missing; sequencing was by immunoSEQ multiplex PCR. This table holds some 220,000 clones, just over 75% found once. Sequenced sample: PBMCs. These receptors all stem from an older woman in good health and CMV-seropositive.

This chain uses TRBV7-2 with TRBJ2-5, with 9 nucleotides matching TRBD2. V lost 5 bases and J lost 3; bases outside the gene matches: 4. Per the germline V gene, CDR1 is SGHTA and CDR2 is FQGNSA. This CDR3 is built from 14 residues. CDR3 nucleotides: TGTGCCAGCAGCCTTAGACTAGCGGAAGAGACCCAGTACTTC. Translation gives CASSLRLAEETQYF.

This clone showed up just a few times. This chain connects TRBV25-1 to TRBJ1-2, with no clear D. Trimming stripped 3 bases from V and 8 bases from J, with 10 bases between. This CDR3 has 12 amino acids. Per the germline V gene, CDR1 is MGHDK and CDR2 is SYGVNS. CDR3 loop: CASSEVRGGYTF. In DNA, the CDR3 is TGTGCCAGCAGTGAGGTACGGGGAGGCTACACCTTC.

The chain couples TRBV19 to TRBJ2-1; 9 bases are shared with TRBD1. There are 16 residues in the CDR3. The germline gives CDR1 LNHDA, CDR2 SQIVND (reference sequence). Germline trimming cut 7 bases from V and 12 bases from J; bases unmatched to any gene: 19. The CDR3 spells CASTPLPGQGGQGQFF. CDR3 coding DNA: TGTGCCAGTACCCCGCTACCGGGACAGGGAGGTCAGGGGCAGTTCTTC.

V and J are TRBV30 and TRBJ1-2; D is unclear. The CDR3 sequence is 14 residues long. Germline assignment: CDR1 GTSNPN and CDR2 SVGIG (reference sequence). Trimming stripped 0 bases from V and 4 bases from J, with 12 bases between. The CDR3 bases are TGTGCCTGGAGTGTTTTCGGGGAGGGCTATGGCTACACCTTC. Encoded protein: CAWSVFGEGYGYTF.

The chain combines TRBV6-5 with TRBJ2-3; 8 bases align to TRBD2. The V segment lost 2 bases and the J segment 4 bases; nucleotides outside the gene matches: 5. Germline CDR1 MNHEY, CDR2 SVGAGI. CDR3 length: 15 amino acids. The CDR3 spells CASSYGTSLPDTQYF. The CDR3 region has the DNA TGTGCCAGCAGTTACGGGACTAGTCTACCAGATACGCAGTATTTT.

The chain carries TRBV18 and TRBJ2-5, with a weak D call TRBD1 (7 bases). Trimming pared 2 bases from V and 7 bases from J, leaving 17 bases between. Germline values: CDR1 KGHSH, CDR2 LQKENI. The CDR3 consists of 15 residues. DNA of the CDR3: TGTGCCAGCTCACCAGGACAGGAGGGAGTTGGGACCCAGTACTTC. Translating gives CASSPGQEGVGTQYF.

The chain links TRBV14 to TRBJ2-7; D is perhaps TRBD2 (5 bases). V lost 3 bases, J lost 4 bases, and 19 bases lay in between. CDR3 length: 16 amino acids. Germline CDR1 is SGHDN and CDR2 is FVKESK. The CDR3 reads CASSHLKFGEGYEQYF. CDR3 nucleotide sequence: TGTGCCAGCAGCCATTTAAAATTTGGTGAGGGATACGAGCAGTACTTC.

In its sample, this clone was seen a few times. The chain links TRBV29-1 to TRBJ1-2, with a tentative D call TRBD1 (5 bases). CDR3 length equals 14 residues. Looked up from germline, CDR1 is SQVTM and CDR2 is ANQGSEA. V was shortened by 6 bases and J by 3 bases, with 17 bases between the two germline ends. The CDR3 DNA follows: TGCAGCGTCGCAAGGGGCCTTGCGGACTATGGCTACACCTTC. It specifies CSVARGLADYGYTF.

This clone turned up a few times. The chain is built from TRBV6-6 and TRBJ2-1, with 7 bases lining up with TRBD1. Per the germline V gene, CDR1 is MNHNY and CDR2 is SVGAGI (reference sequence). This CDR3 spans 14 amino acids. Trimming at V came to 6 bases and at J to 6 bases, leaving 8 bases not matched to a gene. Here the CDR3 DNA reads TGTGCCAGCAGGTTTGACAGGGTAGGCAATGAGCAGTTCTTC. Translating it yields CASRFDRVGNEQFF.

The CDR3 loop reads CASSYSSGTDTQYF. CDR3 DNA: TGTGCCAGCAGTTACTCGTCAGGCACAGATACGCAGTATTTT. The chain employs TRBV6-5 and TRBJ2-3; D gene uncertain. Germline V lookup: CDR1 MNHEY, CDR2 SVGAGI. The CDR3 has 14 amino acids. Trimming cost V 0 bases and J 1 base, with 5 bases left between them.

The rearrangement links TRBV5-5 to TRBJ1-4; no reliable D call. V was pared by 4 bases and J by 0 bases, with 16 bases between. This CDR3 contains 17 residues. Germline V gene data show CDR1 as SGHKS and CDR2 as YYEKEE (reference sequence). The chain's CDR3 is CASSNRGPTSTNEKLFF. DNA of the CDR3: TGTGCCAGCAGCAACCGAGGTCCCACCTCAACTAATGAAAAACTGTTTTTT.

The gene calls are TRBV28 and TRBJ2-5, with 7 bases that match TRBD1. The DNA end favors TRBJ2-7, so the J call may be wrong. This CDR3 region has 14 residues. CDR1 is MDHEN and CDR2 is SYDVKM in the germline V gene. This CDR3 is CASNSHDRVYEQYF. The CDR3 DNA sequence: TGTGCCAGCAATTCGCATGACAGGGTTTACGAGCAGTACTTC.

This chain links TRBV4-1 with TRBJ2-7, with 9 bases identical to TRBD1. The CDR3 is made up of 18 amino acids. V trimming: 2 bases; J trimming: 2 bases; junction bases outside the gene matches: 13. CDR1 and CDR2 from the germline V gene are MGHRA and YSYEKL. The CDR3 nucleotides read TGCGCCAGCAGCCAATACCGGGACAGGGCTGACTTTCCCTACGAGCAGTACTTC. It yields the protein CASSQYRDRADFPYEQYF.

In its sample, this clone was seen once. This chain's CDR3 is CASKAGLGNEKLFF. The CDR3 bases are TGTGCCAGCAAGGCAGGGCTCGGTAATGAAAAACTGTTTTTT. The chain employs TRBV6-5 and TRBJ1-4; a weak D match, TRBD1 (5 bases). The CDR3 loop spans 14 amino acids. V was clipped by 7 bases and J by 4 bases, with 13 bases between them. Germline values: CDR1 MNHEY, CDR2 SVGAGI.

The CDR3 sequence: CASRTGQDIRELFF. The CDR3 DNA sequence: TGTGCCAGCAGAACGGGACAAGATATCCGGGAGCTGTTTTTT. The genes are TRBV6-5 and TRBJ2-2; the D gene is possibly TRBD1 (6 bases). V gave up 6 bases and J gave up 9 bases, with 17 bases separating them. Germline values: CDR1 MNHEY, CDR2 SVGAGI. The CDR3 runs to 14 residues.

This chain joins TRBV7-2 and TRBJ2-7, with 8 bases that match TRBD2. This CDR3 contains 16 residues. V shed 5 bases and J 2 bases; nucleotides not matched to a gene: 11. Germline assignment: CDR1 SGHTA and CDR2 FQGNSA. This chain's CDR3 is CASSDPGGAGAYEQYF. The CDR3 DNA follows: TGTGCCAGCAGCGATCCCGGGGGGGCAGGCGCCTACGAGCAGTACTTC.

The chain recombines TRBV7-8 with TRBJ2-7; 8 bases are a match to TRBD1. The V segment lost 2 bases and the J segment 8 bases; nucleotides outside the gene matches: 8. Germline V gene sequence: CDR1 SGHVS, CDR2 FQNEAQ. This CDR3 is 14 amino acids long. The CDR3 coding sequence is TGTGCCAGCAGCTTAAGTCAGGGGGCCCACAAGCAGTACTTC. As protein: CASSLSQGAHKQYF.